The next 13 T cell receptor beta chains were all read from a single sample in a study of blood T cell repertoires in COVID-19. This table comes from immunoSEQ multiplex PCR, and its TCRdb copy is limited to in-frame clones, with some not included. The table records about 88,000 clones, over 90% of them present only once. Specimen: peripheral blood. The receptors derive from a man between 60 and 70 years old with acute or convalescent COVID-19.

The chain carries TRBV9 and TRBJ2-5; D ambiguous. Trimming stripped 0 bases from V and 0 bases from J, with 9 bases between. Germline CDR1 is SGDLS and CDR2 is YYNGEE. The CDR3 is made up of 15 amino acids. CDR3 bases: TGTGCCAGCAGCGTAGTGCCAGGAAACCAAGAGACCCAGTACTTC. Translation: CASSVVPGNQETQYF. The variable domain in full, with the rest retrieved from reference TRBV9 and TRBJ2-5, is DSGVTQTPKHLITATGQRVTLRCSPRSGDLSVYWYQQSLDQGLQFLIQYYNGEERAKGNILERFSAQQFPDLHSELNLSSLELGDSALYFCASSVVPGNQETQYFGPGTRLLVL.

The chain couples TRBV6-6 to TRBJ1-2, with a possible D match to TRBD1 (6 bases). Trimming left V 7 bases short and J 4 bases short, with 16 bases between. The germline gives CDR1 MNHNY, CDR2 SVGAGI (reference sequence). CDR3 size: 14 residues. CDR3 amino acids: CASTSGQILYGYTF. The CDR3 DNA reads TGTGCCAGCACCTCTGGACAGATCCTCTATGGCTACACCTTC.

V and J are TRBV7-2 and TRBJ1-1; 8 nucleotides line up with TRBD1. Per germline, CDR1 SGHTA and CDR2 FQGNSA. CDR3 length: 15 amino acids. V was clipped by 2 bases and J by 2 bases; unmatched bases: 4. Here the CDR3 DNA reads TGTGCCAGCAGCTTAAGGGACAGGTTTAACACTGAAGCTTTCTTT. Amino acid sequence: CASSLRDRFNTEAFF.

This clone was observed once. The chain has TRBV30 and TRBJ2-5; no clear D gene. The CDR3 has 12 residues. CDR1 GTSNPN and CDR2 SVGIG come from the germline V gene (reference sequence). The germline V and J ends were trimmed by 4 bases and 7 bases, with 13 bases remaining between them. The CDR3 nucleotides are TGTGCCTGGAAGGCAGGTGTGGGGACCCAGTACTTC. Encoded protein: CAWKAGVGTQYF.

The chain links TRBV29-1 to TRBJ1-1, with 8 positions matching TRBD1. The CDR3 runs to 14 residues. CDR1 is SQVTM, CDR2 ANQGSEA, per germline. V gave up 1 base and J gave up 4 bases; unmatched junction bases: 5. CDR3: CSVEVQGAVTEAFF. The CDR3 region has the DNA TGCAGCGTTGAAGTGCAGGGGGCTGTCACTGAAGCTTTCTTT.

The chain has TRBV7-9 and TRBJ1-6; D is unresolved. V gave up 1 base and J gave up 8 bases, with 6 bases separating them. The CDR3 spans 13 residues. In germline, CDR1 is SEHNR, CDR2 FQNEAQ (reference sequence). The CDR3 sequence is CASSLEGDSPLHF. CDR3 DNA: TGTGCCAGCAGCTTAGAGGGAGATTCACCCCTCCACTTT. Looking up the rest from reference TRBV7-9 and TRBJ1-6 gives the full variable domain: DTGVSQNPRHKITKRGQNVTFRCDPISEHNRLYWYRQTLGQGPEFLTYFQNEAQLEKSRLLSDRFSAERPKGSFSTLEIQRTEQGDSAMYLCASSLEGDSPLHFGNGTRLTVT.

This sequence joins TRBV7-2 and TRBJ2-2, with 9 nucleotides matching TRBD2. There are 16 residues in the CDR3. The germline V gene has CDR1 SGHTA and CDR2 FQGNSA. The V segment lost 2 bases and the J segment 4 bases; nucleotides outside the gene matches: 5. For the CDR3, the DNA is TGTGCCAGCAGCTTAAGGCTAGCGGGATCCACCGGGGAGCTGTTTTTT. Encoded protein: CASSLRLAGSTGELFF.

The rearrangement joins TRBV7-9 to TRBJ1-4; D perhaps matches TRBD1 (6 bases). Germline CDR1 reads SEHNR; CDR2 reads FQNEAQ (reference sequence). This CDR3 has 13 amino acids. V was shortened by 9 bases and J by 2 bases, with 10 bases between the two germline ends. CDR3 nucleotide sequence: TGTGCCAGTCAGGGGTTGACTAATGAAAAACTGTTTTTT. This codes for CASQGLTNEKLFF.

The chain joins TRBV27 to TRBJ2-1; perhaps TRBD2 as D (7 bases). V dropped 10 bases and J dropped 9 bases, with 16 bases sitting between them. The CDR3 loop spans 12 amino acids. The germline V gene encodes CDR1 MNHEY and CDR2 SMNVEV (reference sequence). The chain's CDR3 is CATRGAGLEQFF. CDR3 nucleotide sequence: TGTGCCACCCGGGGGGCAGGACTTGAGCAGTTCTTC.

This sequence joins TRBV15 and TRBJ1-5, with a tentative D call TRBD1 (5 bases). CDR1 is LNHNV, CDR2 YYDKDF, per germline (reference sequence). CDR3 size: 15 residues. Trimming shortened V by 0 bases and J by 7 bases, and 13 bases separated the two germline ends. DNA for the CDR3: TGTGCCACCAGCAGAGATTGGGGGGAAGGACAGCCCCAGCATTTT. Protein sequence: CATSRDWGEGQPQHF.

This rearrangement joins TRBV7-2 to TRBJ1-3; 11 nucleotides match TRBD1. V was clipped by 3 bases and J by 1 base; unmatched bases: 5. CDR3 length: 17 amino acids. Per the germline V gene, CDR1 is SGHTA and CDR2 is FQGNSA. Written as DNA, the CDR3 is TGTGCCAGCAGCTTCGGGACAGGGGGATCTTCTGGAAACACCATATATTTT. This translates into CASSFGTGGSSGNTIYF.

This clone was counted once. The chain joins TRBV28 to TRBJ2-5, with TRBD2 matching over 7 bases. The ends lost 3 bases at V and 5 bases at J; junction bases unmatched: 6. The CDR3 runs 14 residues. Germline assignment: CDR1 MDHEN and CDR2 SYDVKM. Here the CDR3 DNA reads TGTGCCAGCAGTTTCCGCGGGGGTCGGGAGACCCAGTACTTC. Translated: CASSFRGGRETQYF.

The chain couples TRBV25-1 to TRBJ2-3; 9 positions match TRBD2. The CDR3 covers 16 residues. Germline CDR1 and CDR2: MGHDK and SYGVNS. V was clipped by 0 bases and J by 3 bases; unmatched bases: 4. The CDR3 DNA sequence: TGTGCCAGCAGTGAATATGCGGGAGGGGAAACAGATACGCAGTATTTT. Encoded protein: CASSEYAGGETDTQYF. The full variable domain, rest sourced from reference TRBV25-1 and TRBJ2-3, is EADIYQTPRYLVIGTGKKITLECSQTMGHDKMYWYQQDPGMELHLIHYSYGVNSTEKGDLSSESTVSRIRTEHFPLTLESARPSHTSQYLCASSEYAGGETDTQYFGPGTRLTVL.